This TCR beta chain was obtained from a study of shared clonotypes between healthy human individuals. Study-wide results and limits: Several donors had 4% to 6.5% of their naive CD4 clonotypes in common.

With regard to this clone: Its antigen is currently unknown.

Germline loops: CDR1 LNHDA, CDR2 SQIVND (reference sequence). V was clipped by 4 bases and J by 0 bases, with 16 bases between them. This CDR3 has 17 amino acids. The authors split each subset's genomic DNA evenly across several immunoSEQ plates. As handled by the study authors: Filtering differed because ImmunoSEQ produced junction-only sequences that carried no quality scores. The table came from immunoSEQ multiplex PCR; TCRdb's copy has only in-frame clones and leaves some out. That table gives V, J and clone size, and the DNA gave D and trimming. Of around 2.5 million clones listed, roughly 93% are singletons.

The material sequenced was naive CD4+ T cells from PBMCs. Subset indicated: CD45RA+ positively selected. This chain uses TRBV19 with TRBJ2-1; D gene uncertain. The clonotype originates from a man between 18 and 29 years old in good health. Some clones in this sample may be carry-over from other donors' samples. The CDR3 sequence: CASSKEATGRSYNEQFF. CDR3 nucleotides: TGTGCCAGTAGTAAAGAAGCGACGGGTCGCTCCTACAATGAGCAGTTCTTC.